This T cell receptor (beta chain) was found in a study of early T cells in non-severe SARS-CoV-2 infection. In this sample, this clonotype turned up many times. TCRdb reanalysed the 5' RACE reads using MiXCR and keeps one entry per CDR3 protein. The sample lists more than 20,000 distinct CDR3 sequences; around 4.2% were seen once. Germline assignment: CDR1 MNHNY and CDR2 SVGAGI (reference sequence). The CDR3 is 11 amino acids. Trimming left V 6 bases short and J 4 bases short, with 6 bases between. Sequenced: whole blood. The sequence derives from an adult who was a healthcare worker with PCR-confirmed SARS-CoV-2 infection or an uninfected control (not recorded which). The chain links TRBV6-6 to TRBJ1-1, with no clear D. The CDR3 loop reads CASRDFTEAFF. The CDR3 DNA reads TGTGCCAGCAGGGACTTCACTGAAGCTTTCTTT.